The next 21 T cell receptor beta chains were all read from a single sample in a study of blood T cells in healthy people across ages. A J-beta primer mix and a sample-barcoded 5' primer were used in a second PCR of about 7 to 12 cycles. TCRdb ran MiXCR on the 5' RACE reads and lists one entry per CDR3 protein. Here the sample spans 1.4 million to 1.5 million distinct CDR3 sequences, about 40% being singletons. Sequenced: blood. These receptors were taken from a woman in her late teens or twenties in good health.

The CDR3 is CASSQLPAGSGETQYF. CDR3 bases: TGTGCCAGCAGCCAACTTCCAGCGGGGAGTGGGGAGACCCAGTACTTC. This chain links TRBV13 with TRBJ2-5; 7 nucleotides agree with TRBD2. Germline values: CDR1 PRHDT, CDR2 FYEKMQ (reference sequence). V lost 5 bases to trimming and J lost 5 bases; unmatched junction nucleotides: 14. The CDR3 extends over 16 amino acids.

The V call is TRBV6-6, the J call TRBJ1-2; D call uncertain. CDR1 MNHNY and CDR2 SVGAGI come from the germline V gene (reference sequence). The CDR3 extends over 13 amino acids. Trimming removed 6 bases at V and 2 bases at J, with 10 bases between. As DNA, the CDR3 is TGTGCCAGCAGAATTGACACGAACTATGGCTACACCTTC. This codes for CASRIDTNYGYTF.

V is TRBV12-3 or TRBV12-4 and J is TRBJ1-4; D is undetermined. Trimming left V 2 bases short and J 3 bases short, with 13 bases between. This CDR3 is built from 16 residues. CDR3 amino acids: CASSLRRAGPNEKLFF. The CDR3 bases are TGTGCCAGCAGTTTAAGGAGGGCAGGCCCTAATGAAAAACTGTTTTTT.

This clonotype occurred a few times. This sequence joins TRBV4-1 and TRBJ2-7, with D maybe TRBD2 (6 bases). CDR3 length: 15 residues. V shed 1 base and J shed 6 bases, with 16 bases lying between them. Germline V gene data show CDR1 as MGHRA and CDR2 as YSYEKL. CDR3: CASSQVTSGLSEQYF. CDR3 DNA: TGCGCCAGCAGCCAAGTGACTTCGGGACTCTCCGAGCAGTACTTC.

Comments on this clonotype: The germline gene is not matched at one end of the junction; a read error may be the cause. The chain uses TRBV4-1 and TRBJ1-2; no reliable D call. The CDR3 consists of 15 residues. CDR1 and CDR2 from the germline V gene are MGHRA and YSYEKL. The CDR3: CASSAYRGSDYGHTF. The CDR3 region has the DNA TGCGCCAGCAGCGCATACAGAGGGAGTGACTATGGCCACACCTTC.

This chain links TRBV20-1 with TRBJ2-3, with no clear D. The length of the CDR3 is 12 residues. Germline CDR1 is DFQATT and CDR2 is SNEGSKA (reference sequence). The ends were cut back, 5 bases at V and 3 bases at J, with 9 bases in the middle. CDR3 nucleotides: TGCAGTGCTCATGGTCCGACAGATACGCAGTATTTT. It translates to CSAHGPTDTQYF.

The chain couples TRBV27 to TRBJ2-2; 9 bases fit TRBD1. Germline-derived CDR1 and CDR2 are MNHEY and SMNVEV (reference sequence). This CDR3 has 18 residues. The V gene end was trimmed by 5 bases and the J gene end by 4 bases; junction bases not matched to a gene: 14. CDR3 DNA: TGTGCCAGCAGTCCGTATACAGGGGGCGCAGGATTCACCGGGGAGCTGTTTTTT. Its protein is CASSPYTGGAGFTGELFF.

The chain uses TRBV2 and TRBJ1-5; maybe TRBD1 (6 bases). The CDR3 covers 14 residues. Germline values: CDR1 SNHLY, CDR2 FYNNEI. V lost 7 bases to trimming and J lost 2 bases, with 12 bases between them. This chain's CDR3 is CASKRQDGNQPQHF. In nucleotides, the CDR3 is TGTGCCAGCAAAAGACAGGACGGCAATCAGCCCCAGCATTTT.

For this clonotype: Mismatch with germline at one junction end may stem from a read error. V usage is TRBV2 and J usage is TRBJ2-5; the match to TRBD2 covers 9 bases. The V gene's germline CDR1 is SNHLY and CDR2 FYNNEI. The CDR3 loop spans 13 amino acids. The CDR3 region has the DNA TGTGTCAGCAGTAAACTAGCGGGAGAGACCCAGTACTTC. As protein: CVSSKLAGETQYF. Based on the CDR3 plus reference TRBV2 and TRBJ2-5, the full variable domain is EPEVTQTPSHQVTQMGQEVILRCVPISNHLYFYWYRQILGQKVEFLVSFYNNEISEKSEIFDDQFSVERPDGSNFTLKIRSTKLEDSAMYFCVSSKLAGETQYFGPGTRLLVL.

This chain connects TRBV7-9 to TRBJ1-4; 9 positions match TRBD1. In germline, CDR1 is SEHNR, CDR2 FQNEAQ (reference sequence). The CDR3 sequence is 15 residues long. V lost 5 bases to trimming and J lost 4 bases; unmatched junction nucleotides: 5. CDR3 bases: TGTGCCAGCAGCGTACAGGGGGCGGGTAATGAAAAACTGTTTTTT. It specifies CASSVQGAGNEKLFF.

The J gene is TRBJ2-3, the V gene TRBV20-1, with D perhaps TRBD2 (5 bases). Trimming stripped 5 bases from V and 4 bases from J, with 13 bases between. CDR1 is DFQATT and CDR2 is SNEGSKA in the germline V gene (reference sequence). The CDR3 extends over 13 amino acids. CDR3 region: CSAAERLSDTQYF. DNA of the CDR3: TGCAGTGCTGCCGAGCGGCTCTCAGATACGCAGTATTTT.

The genes are TRBV27 and TRBJ2-7; TRBD2 matches 7 bases. The V and J ends lost 5 bases and 4 bases, in that order; junction bases with no gene match: 8. This CDR3 is 14 amino acids long. CDR1 and CDR2 (germline): MNHEY, SMNVEV (reference sequence). CDR3 loop: CASSQPRTSYEQYF. In nucleotides, the CDR3 is TGTGCCAGCAGTCAGCCCCGGACTAGTTACGAGCAGTACTTC.

The V gene is TRBV20-1, the J gene TRBJ2-7; 7 bases match TRBD1. CDR3 size: 14 residues. Germline-derived CDR1 and CDR2 are DFQATT and SNEGSKA (reference sequence). Trimming cost V 0 bases and J 2 bases; bases outside gene matches: 4. Written as DNA, the CDR3 is TGCAGTGCTAGAGATTTTACAGGGGCCTACGAGCAGTACTTC. Translation gives CSARDFTGAYEQYF.

This clonotype has more than one count but fewer than ten. The chain employs TRBV30 and TRBJ2-1; 9 bases are a match to TRBD1. The CDR3 is 14 residues long. Germline lookup yields CDR1 GTSNPN and CDR2 SVGIG (reference sequence). J gave up 5 bases and V 2 bases, and 4 bases lay outside the gene matches. The CDR3 coding sequence is TGTGCCTGGAGTACGGGGACAGGGCACAATGAGCAGTTCTTC. Protein: CAWSTGTGHNEQFF.

This clonotype was picked up a small number of times. The J gene is TRBJ2-4, the V gene TRBV5-1; the D is unclear. Trimming pared 0 bases from V and 12 bases from J, leaving 19 bases between. The CDR3 has 15 amino acids. CDR1 is SGHRS, CDR2 YFSETQ, per germline. The CDR3 DNA reads as TGCGCCAGCAGCTTGGCCGGCCACTACCAAGAGACTCAGTACTTC. Amino acids: CASSLAGHYQETQYF.

Only a few counts were recorded for this clonotype. The chain uses TRBV4-1 and TRBJ1-2; no clear D gene. This CDR3 is 15 amino acids long. V was cut by 6 bases and J by 5 bases, with 19 bases left in between. CDR1 and CDR2 from the germline V gene are MGHRA and YSYEKL. CDR3 DNA: TGCGCCAGCAGTCCGGCCGCCGGAGGTCCGTATGGCTACACCTTC. It codes for CASSPAAGGPYGYTF.

This clonotype showed up just a few times. The CDR3 reads CASSRGHEQFF. CDR3 sequence (DNA): TGTGCCAGCTCTAGGGGCCATGAGCAGTTCTTC. The V call is TRBV18, the J call TRBJ2-1; D might be TRBD1 (5 bases). V lost 6 bases and J 8 bases, leaving 8 bases between the germline ends. The CDR3 spans 11 residues. The germline CDR1 and CDR2 sequences are KGHSH and LQKENI.

The V and J genes are TRBV12-3 or TRBV12-4 and TRBJ1-4; 8 bases line up with TRBD1. This CDR3 is built from 15 residues. J was trimmed by 8 bases and V by 5 bases; bases with no gene match: 10. As DNA, the CDR3 is TGTGCCAGCAGTCCTGACAGGGGCTTGCAAGAAAAACTGTTTTTT. Protein: CASSPDRGLQEKLFF.

The V and J genes are TRBV18 and TRBJ2-4; perhaps TRBD2 as D (6 bases). CDR3 length equals 17 residues. CDR1 and CDR2 from the germline V gene are KGHSH and LQKENI. The V and J ends lost 3 bases and 1 base respectively, with 16 bases between them. The CDR3 sequence: CASSPMGWGDAKNIQYF. CDR3 nucleotides: TGTGCCAGCTCACCCATGGGATGGGGGGACGCCAAAAACATTCAGTACTTC. Together with reference TRBV18 and TRBJ2-4, the CDR3 gives the full variable domain: NAGVMQNPRHLVRRRGQEARLRCSPMKGHSHVYWYRQLPEEGLKFMVYLQKENIIDESGMPKERFSAEFPKEGPSILRIQQVVRGDSAAYFCASSPMGWGDAKNIQYFGAGTRLSVL.

The chain is built from TRBV7-2 and TRBJ1-2; 10 bases line up with TRBD1. V lost 5 bases to trimming and J lost 5 bases; unmatched junction nucleotides: 11. The germline V gene has CDR1 SGHTA and CDR2 FQGNSA. The CDR3 is made up of 16 amino acids. This CDR3 is CASSDRQGALSYGYTF. Here the CDR3 DNA reads TGTGCCAGCAGCGACCGACAGGGGGCGTTGTCATATGGCTACACCTTC.

This clonotype was observed a single time. The chain uses TRBV6-1 and TRBJ1-2; D possibly corresponds to TRBD1 (5 bases). Germline CDR1 is MNHNS and CDR2 is SASEGT. The CDR3 runs 15 residues. The V end lost 8 bases, the J end lost 3 bases, and 19 bases lay between the germline ends. The DNA for the CDR3 is TGTGCCAGCGCTGTTGAGTGGGCGGGGGACTATGGCTACACCTTC. Its protein is CASAVEWAGDYGYTF.